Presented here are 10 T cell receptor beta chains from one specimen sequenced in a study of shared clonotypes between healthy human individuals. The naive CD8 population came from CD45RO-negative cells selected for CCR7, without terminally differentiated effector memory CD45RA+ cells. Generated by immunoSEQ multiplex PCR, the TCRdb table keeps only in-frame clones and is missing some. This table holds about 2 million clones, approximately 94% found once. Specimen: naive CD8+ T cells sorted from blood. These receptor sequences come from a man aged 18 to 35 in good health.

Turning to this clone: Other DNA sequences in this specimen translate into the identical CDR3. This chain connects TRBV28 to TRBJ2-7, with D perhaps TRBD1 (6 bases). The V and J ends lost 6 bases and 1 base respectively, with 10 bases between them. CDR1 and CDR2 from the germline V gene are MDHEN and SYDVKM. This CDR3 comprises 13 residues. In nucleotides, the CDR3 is TGTGCCAGCAGCTTACAGGGTTCCTACGAGCAGTACTTC. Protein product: CASSLQGSYEQYF.

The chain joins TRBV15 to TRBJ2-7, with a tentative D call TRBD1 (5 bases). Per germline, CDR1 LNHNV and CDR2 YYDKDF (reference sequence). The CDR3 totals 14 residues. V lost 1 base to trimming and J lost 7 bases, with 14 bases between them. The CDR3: CATSRVPGPIEQYF. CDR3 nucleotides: TGTGCCACCAGCAGAGTCCCAGGGCCTATTGAGCAGTACTTC.

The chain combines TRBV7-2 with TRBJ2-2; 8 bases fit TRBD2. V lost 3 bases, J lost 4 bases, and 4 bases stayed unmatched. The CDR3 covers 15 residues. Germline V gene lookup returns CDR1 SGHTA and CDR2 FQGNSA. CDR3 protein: CASSFGLAPTGELFF. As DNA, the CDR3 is TGTGCCAGCAGCTTTGGACTAGCTCCCACCGGGGAGCTGTTTTTT.

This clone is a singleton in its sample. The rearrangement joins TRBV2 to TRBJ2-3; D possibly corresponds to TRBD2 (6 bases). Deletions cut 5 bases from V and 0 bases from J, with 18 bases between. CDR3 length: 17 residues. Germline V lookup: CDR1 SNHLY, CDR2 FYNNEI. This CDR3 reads CASSPRPQRASTDTQYF. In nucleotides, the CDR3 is TGTGCCAGCAGTCCCCGGCCCCAGCGGGCTAGCACAGATACGCAGTATTTT.

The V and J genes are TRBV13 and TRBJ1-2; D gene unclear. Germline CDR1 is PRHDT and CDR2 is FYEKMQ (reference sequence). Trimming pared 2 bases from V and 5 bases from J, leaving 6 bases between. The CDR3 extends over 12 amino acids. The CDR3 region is CASSLNPYGYTF. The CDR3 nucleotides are TGTGCCAGCAGCTTAAATCCTTATGGCTACACCTTC.

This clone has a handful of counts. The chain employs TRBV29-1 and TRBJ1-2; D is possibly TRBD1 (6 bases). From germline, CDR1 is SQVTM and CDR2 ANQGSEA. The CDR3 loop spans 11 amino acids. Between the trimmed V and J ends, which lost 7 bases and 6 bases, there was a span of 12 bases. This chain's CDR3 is CSARQEDGYTF. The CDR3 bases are TGCAGCGCCCGACAGGAGGATGGCTACACCTTC.

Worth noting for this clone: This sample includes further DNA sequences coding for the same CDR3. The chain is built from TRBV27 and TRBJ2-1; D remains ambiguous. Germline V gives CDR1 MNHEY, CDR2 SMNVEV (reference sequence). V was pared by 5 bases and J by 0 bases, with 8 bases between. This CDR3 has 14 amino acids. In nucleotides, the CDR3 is TGTGCCAGCAGTCCACAGAGCTCCTACAATGAGCAGTTCTTC. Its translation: CASSPQSSYNEQFF.

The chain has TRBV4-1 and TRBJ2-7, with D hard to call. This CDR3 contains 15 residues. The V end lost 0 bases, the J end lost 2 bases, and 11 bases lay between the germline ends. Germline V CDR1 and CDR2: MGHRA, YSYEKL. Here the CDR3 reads CASSQDSPITYEQYF. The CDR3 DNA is TGCGCCAGCAGCCAAGATTCACCTATTACCTACGAGCAGTACTTC.

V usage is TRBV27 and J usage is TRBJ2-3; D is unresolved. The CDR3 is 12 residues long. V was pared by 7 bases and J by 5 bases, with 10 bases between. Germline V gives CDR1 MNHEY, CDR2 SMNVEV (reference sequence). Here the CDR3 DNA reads TGTGCCAGCAATGATCTGGGAGATACGCAGTATTTT. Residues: CASNDLGDTQYF.

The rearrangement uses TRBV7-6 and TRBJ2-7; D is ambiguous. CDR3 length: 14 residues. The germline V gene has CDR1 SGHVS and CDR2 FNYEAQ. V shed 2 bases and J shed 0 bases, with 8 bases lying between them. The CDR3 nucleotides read TGTGCCAGCAGCTTAAACCCTAGCTCCTACGAGCAGTACTTC. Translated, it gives CASSLNPSSYEQYF.